This entry lists 4 T cell receptor beta chains sequenced from one sample in a study of Graves' ophthalmopathy and Graves' hyperthyroidism (dated by TCRdb to 2017 to 2018). The listed sequencing device is Illumina HiSeq 2000. For repertoire sequencing, TCR beta CDR3 regions were amplified from RNA transcripts. A first-round RT-PCR used HTBI primers with the Qiagen OneStep RT-PCR kit, followed by a second-round multiplex PCR, size selection and purification. The public sequencing data were trimmed at Q25 with fastp and processed into clonotypes with MiXCR by TCRdb, which kept only in-frame beta chains. Rows are unified per CDR3 protein, each entry keeping the most common DNA and genes. The sample table shows 650,000 to 800,000 distinct CDR3 sequences, and roughly 41% are seen once. About 3.3% of the sample comes from the top ten. Sequenced input: peripheral blood. These receptors were collected from an adult man with Graves' ophthalmopathy.

This chain links TRBV11-1 with TRBJ2-7, with D perhaps TRBD2 (5 bases). The CDR3 runs 14 residues. V was pared by 6 bases and J by 6 bases, with 18 bases between. The germline gives CDR1 SGHAT, CDR2 FQDESV (reference sequence). This CDR3 is CASREILARAEQYF. CDR3 sequence (DNA): TGTGCCAGCAGAGAAATACTGGCGAGGGCCGAGCAGTACTTC.

As concerns this clonotype: This may be a read error, as it is one base from a much larger clone. J is TRBJ2-7 and V is TRBV20-1; 7 bases line up with TRBD1. This CDR3 is 13 amino acids long. Germline lookup yields CDR1 DFQATT and CDR2 SNEGSKA (reference sequence). Written as DNA, the CDR3 is TGCAGTGCCTACCGGGACAGATCCTGCGAGCAGTACTTC. Its translation: CSAYRDRSCEQYF.

Many counts were recorded for this clonotype. The chain has TRBV12-3 or TRBV12-4 and TRBJ2-2; D unresolved. CDR3 size: 12 residues. The V and J ends lost 11 bases and 7 bases respectively, with 14 bases between them. Written as DNA, the CDR3 is TGTGCCTCGCTCCCTCAGGACGGGGAGCTGTTTTTT. This translates into CASLPQDGELFF.

At least ten counts were recorded for this clonotype. J is TRBJ2-2 and V is TRBV24-1; the match to TRBD1 covers 9 bases. Trimming removed 8 bases from V and 6 bases from J; junction bases left unmatched: 6. There are 14 residues in the CDR3. The germline V gene has CDR1 KGHDR and CDR2 SFDVKD. The CDR3 spells CATTDRGFAGELFF. The CDR3 nucleotides read TGTGCCACCACCGACAGGGGGTTCGCCGGGGAGCTGTTTTTT.